The present TCR beta chain was sequenced within a study of blood T cell repertoires in COVID-19 (TCRdb year 2020). Background on the whole study: Samples covering the acute and convalescent phases of COVID-19 were provided by collaborators in the United States, Italy and Spain. The material from the prospective study consisted of cDNA or gDNA derived from T cells, B-cell-depleted T cells, or PBMCs. The dataset comprised deeply sampled blood TCRbeta repertoires from subjects exposed to, actively infected with, or recovered from COVID-19. A freely available public database, intended as a resource for researchers studying the immune response to SARS-CoV-2, is where the repertoires were released. Samples came from the ongoing ImmuneRACE study (first 160 participants) plus 1,254 subjects from 6 global collaborators. The sample metadata nearly always contained a de-identified subject ID, COVID-19 status, age in years and sex. Where available, HLA class I and class II types were obtained from metadata supplied by the sample provider rather than from assay-based typing.

One collaborating source in Seattle enrolled patients during active infection and followed them longitudinally through the course of disease. Whole blood was collected in K2EDTA tubes by collaborating institutions according to the institutions' own protocols. Collaborator samples were shipped for TCRbeta analysis as frozen whole blood, isolated PBMCs, or DNA extracted from either sample type. Notes on this clone: Its antigen remains undetermined. No clone much larger than this one lies a single base away; base qualities are absent.

Broader findings and caveats from the paper: Clinical and demographic metadata were provided uncurated, with the amount varying by source and participant.

The CDR3 holds 11 amino acids from the cysteine to the phenylalanine. Just the 33-base CDR3 DNA is kept, in frame starting at base 1. CDR1 and CDR2 are drawn from the germline V gene: WSHSY, SAAADI. Here V drops 9 bases and J drops 13 bases, and the junction holds 8 bases not matched to any gene. TCRbeta CDR3 regions were amplified from genomic DNA by means of the immunoSEQ Assay, a bias-controlled multiplex PCR. The source study handled its data this way. Within the assay, amplification of reference gene primers was used to estimate how many nucleated cells each sample contained. To quantify the absolute abundance of each unique TCRbeta CDR3 rearrangement, sequence reads were collapsed and filtered. For each sample, productive Simpson clonality was calculated as the square root of Simpson's diversity index over productive rearrangements. Here the immuneACCESS table is served through TCRdb, limited to in-frame sequences with V and J called. Missing clones are a known gap in these copies; in checked studies unresolved V genes cover under half, and the rest lacks a known reason. D and trimming were read from the DNA, whereas the V and J calls and clone size are those reported in that table. This sample gives 150,000 or so clones in total; over 75% of them show up just once. Under 15% of the sample is in the top ten clones.

This TCR derives from a man aged 18 to 30 with COVID-19, enrolled during active disease. The sequenced material came from peripheral blood. Here the chain combines TRBV10-2 and TRBJ2-2, and 7 bases in between align with TRBD2. The CDR3 has the sequence CASEVGGRLFF. The base sequence is TGCGCCAGTGAGGTCGGGGGGAGGCTGTTTTTT.